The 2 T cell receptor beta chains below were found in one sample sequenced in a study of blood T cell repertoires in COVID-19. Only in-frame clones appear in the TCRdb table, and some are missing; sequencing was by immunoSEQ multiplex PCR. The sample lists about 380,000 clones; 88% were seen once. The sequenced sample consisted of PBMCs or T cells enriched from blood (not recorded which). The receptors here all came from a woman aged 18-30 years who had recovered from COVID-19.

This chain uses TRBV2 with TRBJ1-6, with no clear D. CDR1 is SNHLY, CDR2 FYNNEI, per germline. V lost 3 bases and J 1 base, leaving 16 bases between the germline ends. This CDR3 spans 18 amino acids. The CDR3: CASSEETSWPSYNSPLHF. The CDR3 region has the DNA TGTGCCAGCAGTGAGGAGACCTCCTGGCCATCCTATAATTCACCCCTCCACTTT.

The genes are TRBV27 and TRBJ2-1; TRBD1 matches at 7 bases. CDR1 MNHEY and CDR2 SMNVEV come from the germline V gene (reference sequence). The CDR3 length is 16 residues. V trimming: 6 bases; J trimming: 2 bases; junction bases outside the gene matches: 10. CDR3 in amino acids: CASSPTPGQPYNEQFF. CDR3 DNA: TGTGCCAGCAGCCCTACCCCGGGACAGCCCTACAATGAGCAGTTCTTC.